These 8 T cell receptor beta chains originate from one sample sequenced in a study of OX40 agonist ivuxolimab in advanced cancers. TCRdb's table, derived via immunoSEQ multiplex PCR, lists solely in-frame clones and lacks some. The data contain 77,000 or so clones, just under 80% of them singletons. Sequences were derived from CD4+ or CD8+ T cells sorted from blood, sampled in a trial of the OX40 agonist ivuxolimab. The source is an adult with an advanced solid tumor such as melanoma, head and neck, liver or kidney cancer.

V usage is TRBV29-1 and J usage is TRBJ2-1; either TRBD1 or TRBD2 may fit D (5 bases each). CDR1 and CDR2 (germline): SQVTM, ANQGSEA. This CDR3 contains 13 residues. V was clipped by 6 bases and J by 8 bases, with 17 bases between them. The CDR3 region has the DNA TGCAGCGTGGGGGACGTACTTTGGCATGAGCAGTTCTTC. This codes for CSVGDVLWHEQFF.

The chain combines TRBV6-6 with TRBJ2-1; D remains ambiguous. Trimming left V 10 bases short and J 0 bases short, with 16 bases between. The length of the CDR3 is 15 residues. Germline V gene lookup returns CDR1 MNHNY and CDR2 SVGAGI (reference sequence). CDR3 sequence: CATKDSPSSYNEQFF. CDR3 nucleotides: TGTGCCACTAAAGATAGCCCCAGCTCCTACAATGAGCAGTTCTTC.

The chain is built from TRBV27 and TRBJ1-6; 9 bases are shared with TRBD1. The V segment lost 3 bases and the J segment 9 bases; nucleotides outside the gene matches: 3. This CDR3 has 14 amino acids. Germline V gene lookup returns CDR1 MNHEY and CDR2 SMNVEV (reference sequence). CDR3 in amino acids: CASSLRGQGSPLHF. The CDR3 DNA reads TGTGCCAGCAGTTTGCGGGGACAGGGTTCACCCCTCCACTTT.

This clone was picked up a small number of times. The chain has TRBV27 and TRBJ1-2; no firm D call. The V end was cut by 3 bases, the J end by 5 bases, with 7 bases between. CDR1 and CDR2 from the germline V gene are MNHEY and SMNVEV (reference sequence). The CDR3 loop spans 12 amino acids. DNA for the CDR3: TGTGCCAGCAGTTTCTCAGGTTATGGCTACACCTTC. Translating it yields CASSFSGYGYTF.

This clone is medium-sized (0.01 to 0.1%) within its sample. The rearrangement uses TRBV4-3 and TRBJ1-2; D is unclear. The germline V and J ends were trimmed by 1 base and 6 bases, with 15 bases remaining between them. This CDR3 has 15 amino acids. Germline CDR1 reads LGHNA; CDR2 reads YSLEER. CDR3 sequence reads: CASSQGMYRLDGYTF. Here the CDR3 DNA reads TGCGCCAGCAGCCAAGGGATGTATAGGCTAGATGGCTACACCTTC.

The CDR3 loop reads CASSQGRYSGNTIYF. The CDR3, as DNA: TGCGCCAGCAGCCAAGGACGGTACTCTGGAAACACCATATATTTT. This chain joins TRBV4-3 and TRBJ1-3, with D unclear. V was pared by 1 base and J by 0 bases, with 7 bases between. CDR3 length equals 15 residues. Germline CDR1 and CDR2: LGHNA and YSLEER.

CDR3 amino acids: CASSERGGTDTQYF. In DNA, the CDR3 is TGTGCCAGCAGTGAAAGGGGGGGCACAGATACGCAGTATTTT. The chain recombines TRBV6-1 with TRBJ2-3; D may be TRBD1 or TRBD2 (6 bases each). Germline assignment: CDR1 MNHNS and CDR2 SASEGT. The CDR3 contains 14 residues. V shed 2 bases and J shed 1 base, with 7 bases lying between them.

This clone was recorded a few times. This rearrangement joins TRBV19 to TRBJ2-3; 9 nucleotides align to TRBD1. This CDR3 is built from 16 residues. J was trimmed by 0 bases and V by 1 base; bases with no gene match: 2. Germline CDR1 LNHDA, CDR2 SQIVND (reference sequence). CDR3 amino acids: CASSIGQGDSTDTQYF. CDR3 sequence (DNA): TGTGCCAGTAGTATAGGACAGGGGGATAGCACAGATACGCAGTATTTT.